This T cell receptor beta chain stems from a study of Graves' ophthalmopathy and Graves' hyperthyroidism. Study-level results: Among expanded thyroid clonotypes above 0.001 frequency, most also occurred in blood. Separation of ophthalmopathy from stable hyperthyroidism was achieved by a 13-signature model, at approximately 90% sensitivity and 81.08% specificity. Both an approximately 68% sensitivity and an approximately 76% specificity characterized the model's predictions of ophthalmopathy progression.

As for this clonotype: Its antigen is not identified.

RNA transcripts served as template for amplifying TCR beta CDR3 sequences. The workflow started with a first-round RT-PCR run with HTBI primers and then moved on to a second-round multiplex PCR. Each CDR3 protein is one row after TCRdb ran MiXCR on the multiplex PCR reads. Seen here are over 650,000 distinct CDR3 sequences, about 40% observed once, and the top ten hold more than 2.5%. The germline V gene has CDR1 MGHDK and CDR2 SYGVNS. The V gene lost 8 bases and the J gene lost 8 bases, with 19 bases spanning the gap. CDR3 length: 15 amino acids. The chain recombines TRBV25-1 with TRBJ1-6; D is perhaps TRBD1 (5 bases). The receptor was derived from an adult man with Graves' ophthalmopathy. The material sequenced was peripheral blood. The CDR3 loop reads CASSYSRDGDSPLHF. The CDR3 nucleotides read TGTGCCAGCTCGTACTCCCGGGACGGTGATTCACCCCTCCACTTT.